A single T cell receptor (beta chain) is shown here with its context. The antigen is not known. These data come from a study of blood T cells in healthy people across ages. Study-level information: In model experiments, template switching was able to capture about one barcoded beta molecule for every two T cells that were present.

Study results and caveats: Among T cells, TCR beta diversity per million cells dropped roughly linearly as age rose. The long-lived group displayed more naive CD4+ cells, plus higher diversity, than the aged donors did.

The germline V gene encodes CDR1 MDHEN and CDR2 SYDVKM. The length of the CDR3 is 15 residues. A J-beta primer mix and a sample-barcoded 5' primer were used in a second PCR of about 7 to 12 cycles. Through a template-switch adaptor with 12 random nucleotides, each cDNA molecule received a tag. MiXCR, run by TCRdb on the 5' RACE reads, gives a single entry per CDR3 protein. The data hold around 800,000 distinct CDR3 sequences, with 46% observed a single time. Sequenced material: blood. This receptor was taken from a man of 80 years or more in good health. The rearrangement links TRBV28 to TRBJ2-4; TRBD2 might be the D (6 bases). The J call may be incorrect, as the DNA end agrees better with TRBJ2-7. The CDR3 loop is CASSGGRLEGYEQYF. The CDR3 coding sequence is TGTGCCAGCAGTGGAGGGAGGCTAGAGGGTTACGAGCAGTACTTC.